This TCR beta chain appears in the sequencing data of a study of blood T cell repertoires in COVID-19. In the source study's methods: Cell counts per sample came from amplifying reference gene primers. Generated by immunoSEQ multiplex PCR, the TCRdb table keeps only in-frame clones and is missing some. Clone size and the V and J calls come from that table; the DNA yielded D and trimming. The data contain 400,000 to 550,000 clones, roughly 91% of them singletons. Germline CDR1 and CDR2: MNHNY and SVGAGI (reference sequence). V lost 7 bases, J lost 8 bases, and 11 bases stayed unmatched. This CDR3 spans 15 amino acids.

The chain has TRBV6-6 and TRBJ2-1, with 10 nucleotides matching TRBD2. The receptor was derived from a woman in her twenties or thirties with acute or convalescent COVID-19. The sequenced material came from peripheral blood. The CDR3 is CASTPLRGTSDEQFF. The CDR3 DNA follows: TGTGCCAGCACTCCCTTACGTGGGACTAGCGATGAGCAGTTCTTC.